Listed below are T cell receptor beta chains from one sample, sequenced in a study of shared clonotypes between healthy human individuals. Profiled with immunoSEQ multiplex PCR; TCRdb holds only in-frame clones, not every one. The sample shows about 530,000 clones, less than 96% of them seen only once. Sequencing was carried out using naive CD4+ T cells sorted from blood. Every receptor here comes from a woman in her 30s in good health. Each CDR3 is given with its conserved first and last residue. The D gene is left open where the match is weak. Size tells how often a clone was seen (once, few, many) or the class of an expanded clone, and some rows leave it out.

j_call,d_call,clone_size,v_call,cdr3_aa,cdr3_nt
TRBJ2-7,TRBD2,NA,TRBV5-6,CASSFQREITTGEQYF,TGTGCCAGCAGCTTTCAGCGGGAGATAACTACGGGGGAGCAGTACTTC
TRBJ1-4,NA,NA,TRBV21-1,CASSPTEANEKLFF,TGTGCCAGCAGCCCCACAGAAGCTAATGAAAAACTGTTTTTT
TRBJ1-1,NA,once,TRBV6-5,CASSSGGVNTEAFF,TGTGCCAGCAGTTCGGGGGGAGTGAACACTGAAGCTTTCTTT
TRBJ2-7,TRBD1,NA,TRBV6-9,CASPKRRTGAHEQYF,TGTGCCAGCCCAAAAAGGCGAACAGGGGCCCACGAGCAGTACTTC
TRBJ1-2,NA,NA,TRBV21-1,CASSNGLEGGYTF,TGTGCCAGCAGCAACGGCTTGGAGGGAGGCTACACCTTC
TRBJ2-7,TRBD2,NA,TRBV2,CASSESLAGASYEQYF,TGTGCCAGCAGTGAATCTCTAGCGGGAGCCTCCTACGAGCAGTACTTC
TRBJ2-3,NA,NA,TRBV5-5,CASSQQIHRRADTQYF,TGTGCCAGCAGCCAACAGATCCACAGGCGGGCAGATACGCAGTATTTT
TRBJ2-5,NA,NA,TRBV19,CASSRITSLETQYF,TGTGCCAGTAGCAGAATCACTAGTTTGGAGACCCAGTACTTC
TRBJ1-5,TRBD1,few,TRBV4-2,CASSQLTGAYQPQHF,TGTGCCAGCAGCCAACTGACAGGGGCGTATCAGCCCCAGCATTTT
TRBJ2-5,TRBD2,NA,TRBV7-2,CASSFASGEETQYF,TGTGCCAGCAGCTTTGCTAGCGGGGAAGAGACCCAGTACTTC
TRBJ1-5,NA,NA,TRBV10-3,CAISESAGVLSNQPQHF,TGTGCCATCAGTGAGTCTGCAGGGGTACTTAGCAATCAGCCCCAGCATTTT
TRBJ1-4,NA,few,TRBV20-1,CSASQLKLFF,TGCAGTGCTAGCCAACTAAAACTGTTTTTT
TRBJ2-7,TRBD2,NA,TRBV6-5,CASSYSGSGRGHEQYF,TGTGCCAGCAGTTACTCGGGTAGCGGGAGGGGCCACGAGCAGTACTTC
TRBJ2-6,TRBD1,NA,TRBV5-6,CASSYRGTGANVLTF,TGTGCCAGCAGCTACAGGGGAACTGGGGCCAACGTCCTGACTTTC
TRBJ2-5,TRBD1,NA,TRBV28,CASSNNRQGVGETQYF,TGTGCCAGCAGTAACAATCGACAGGGGGTAGGGGAGACCCAGTACTTC
TRBJ2-7,NA,NA,TRBV28,CASTGGQLGQDEQYF,TGTGCCAGCACCGGGGGACAGTTGGGACAAGACGAGCAGTACTTC
TRBJ2-7,TRBD1,NA,TRBV5-6,CASSLTGEPQFYEQYF,TGTGCCAGCAGCTTAACAGGGGAACCGCAATTCTACGAGCAGTACTTC
TRBJ1-5,NA,once,TRBV27,CASTPLLYGTWSNQPQHF,TGTGCCAGCACCCCCCTCTTGTACGGGACGTGGAGCAATCAGCCCCAGCATTTT
TRBJ2-7,NA,NA,TRBV7-8,CASSLATVSYEQYF,TGTGCCAGCAGCTTAGCTACGGTTTCCTACGAGCAGTACTTC
TRBJ1-1,NA,once,TRBV18,CASSPPGRGAFF,TGTGCCAGCTCACCACCGGGGCGGGGGGCTTTCTTT
TRBJ1-5,TRBD1,NA,TRBV28,CASRQQGTQPQHF,TGTGCCAGCAGGCAACAGGGGACTCAGCCCCAGCATTTT
TRBJ1-1,NA,NA,TRBV27,CASSFRRGGTEAFF,TGTGCCAGCAGTTTTCGGCGAGGAGGCACTGAAGCTTTCTTT
TRBJ1-6,NA,NA,TRBV4-2,CASSGRGASNNSPLHF,TGTGCCAGCAGCGGACGGGGAGCAAGTAATAATTCACCCCTCCACTTT
TRBJ2-4,NA,NA,TRBV18,CASSPLPGARDIQYF,TGTGCCAGCTCACCACTTCCCGGGGCGCGAGACATTCAGTACTTC
TRBJ2-7,NA,once,TRBV7-2,CASSFSPYEQYF,TGTGCCAGCAGCTTTAGTCCCTACGAGCAGTACTTC
TRBJ2-1,NA,NA,TRBV5-4,CASSYDRAGEQFF,TGTGCCAGCAGCTACGACAGGGCGGGGGAGCAGTTCTTC
TRBJ2-2,TRBD1,NA,TRBV7-9,CASSATTGGTGRAGELFF,TGTGCCAGCAGCGCAACCACCGGGGGGACAGGGAGGGCCGGGGAGCTGTTTTTT
TRBJ2-7,NA,NA,TRBV28,CASSRHPPGGEQYF,TGTGCCAGCAGTCGCCACCCTCCAGGAGGTGAGCAGTACTTC
TRBJ1-2,TRBD1,NA,TRBV28,CASSEQGAFGYTF,TGTGCCAGCTCGGAACAGGGGGCGTTTGGCTACACCTTC
TRBJ2-4,TRBD2,NA,TRBV28,CASSLLGAGVRNIQYF,TGTGCCAGCAGTTTATTGGGCGCGGGAGTCCGCAACATTCAGTACTTC
TRBJ1-1,NA,NA,TRBV5-4,CASSLEWGNGAEAFF,TGTGCCAGCAGCTTGGAATGGGGGAATGGCGCTGAAGCTTTCTTT
TRBJ2-7,NA,NA,TRBV5-1,CASRLDVLPYEQYF,TGCGCCAGCAGACTAGACGTTCTCCCCTACGAGCAGTACTTC